What follows are 25 T cell receptor beta chains derived from one specimen sequenced in a study of T cells after somatic rescue of genetic block (dated by TCRdb to between 2020 and 2021). Library creation used the immunoSEQ multiplex PCR assay. The clones in this table, taken by TCRdb from immuneACCESS, are in-frame only. Not every clone is retained; where verified, under half of the shortfall comes from an unresolved V gene, and the cause of the rest is unknown. A total of roughly 110,000 clones appear in this sample, over 80% of them only once. The biggest ten clones account for approximately 1.4% of the sample. Sequencing was done on a sample of peripheral blood mononuclear cells (PBMCs). Receptors were obtained from a young woman.

This clone was counted a few times. The chain employs TRBV30 and TRBJ1-5; D not certain. Between the trimmed V and J ends, which lost 1 base and 7 bases, there was a span of 11 bases. The CDR3 covers 13 residues. Looked up from germline, CDR1 is GTSNPN and CDR2 is SVGIG (reference sequence). The CDR3 region is CAWSERVEQPQHF. As DNA, the CDR3 is TGTGCCTGGAGTGAGCGCGTAGAACAGCCCCAGCATTTT. The whole variable domain, filled in from reference TRBV30 and TRBJ1-5, reads SQTIHQWPATLVQPVGSPLSLECTVEGTSNPNLYWYRQAAGRGLQLLFYSVGIGQISSEVPQNLSASRPQDRQFILSSKKLLLSDSGFYLCAWSERVEQPQHFGDGTRLSIL.

The chain joins TRBV7-2 to TRBJ2-3, with unresolved D. Germline V CDR1 and CDR2: SGHTA, FQGNSA. The CDR3 is made up of 18 amino acids. Trimming removed 5 bases at V and 5 bases at J, with 26 bases between. The CDR3 DNA reads TGTGCCAGCAGCCCCTCCCTCCTCGTGGGGATGGTGAAAGATACGCAGTATTTT. This translates into CASSPSLLVGMVKDTQYF.

This clone came up once. This chain uses TRBV6-1 with TRBJ2-7, with D possibly being TRBD2 (5 bases). The germline V gene encodes CDR1 MNHNS and CDR2 SASEGT. This CDR3 is built from 16 residues. The V gene lost 2 bases and the J gene lost 4 bases, with 18 bases spanning the gap. CDR3 protein: CASSEWEQIGPYEQYF. In nucleotides, the CDR3 is TGTGCCAGCAGTGAATGGGAGCAGATCGGTCCTTACGAGCAGTACTTC.

The chain combines TRBV19 with TRBJ2-7; D perhaps matches TRBD2 (5 bases). The V gene's germline CDR1 is LNHDA and CDR2 SQIVND (reference sequence). The V and J ends lost 5 bases and 2 bases respectively, with 19 bases between them. This CDR3 has 16 amino acids. For the CDR3, the DNA is TGTGCCAGTAGTCTATATACGGGATCTTCAACCTACGAGCAGTACTTC. This sequence encodes CASSLYTGSSTYEQYF.

V gene TRBV5-1 combines with J gene TRBJ2-3, with TRBD2 as a possible D gene (5 bases). Germline V gene sequence: CDR1 SGHRS, CDR2 YFSETQ. V lost 4 bases and J lost 3, with 15 bases in between. The length of the CDR3 is 15 residues. The CDR3 DNA sequence: TGCGCCAGCAGCCTACTAGGATGGGAGACAGATACGCAGTATTTT. The encoded protein is CASSLLGWETDTQYF.

The CDR3 nucleotides read TGCAGCGTTTCTACTAGCACAGATACGCAGTATTTT. Its protein product is CSVSTSTDTQYF. The chain is built from TRBV29-1 and TRBJ2-3; D remains unclear. The CDR3 spans 12 residues. V lost 5 bases, J lost 0 bases, and 6 bases lay in between. Germline V CDR1 and CDR2: SQVTM, ANQGSEA.

The chain couples TRBV4-2 to TRBJ1-4; no clear D gene. The CDR3 is 13 residues long. Trimming took off 0 bases at V and 13 bases at J, with 12 bases between the two ends. Germline-derived CDR1 and CDR2 are LGHNA and YNFKEQ. The CDR3 region has the DNA TGTGCCAGCAGCCAAGAGGGAAGGCAGGCACTGTTTTTT. This codes for CASSQEGRQALFF.

The V gene is TRBV7-8, the J gene TRBJ1-2, with 7 bases identical to TRBD1. The CDR3 sequence is 16 residues long. Germline-derived CDR1 and CDR2 are SGHVS and FQNEAQ. V shed 2 bases and J 2 bases; nucleotides not matched to a gene: 8. The CDR3 DNA reads TGTGCCAGCAGCTTATGGAGGGACAGCGGAAACTATGGCTACACCTTC. Translation: CASSLWRDSGNYGYTF.

The gene calls are TRBV7-9 and TRBJ2-3, with D tentatively TRBD1 (5 bases). CDR1 and CDR2 (germline): SEHNR, FQNEAQ (reference sequence). Trimming removed 1 base from V and 3 bases from J, with 11 bases in between. This CDR3 contains 15 residues. CDR3 sequence (DNA): TGTGCCAGCAGCTTAGGAGTAGGGGAAACAGATACGCAGTATTTT. It codes for CASSLGVGETDTQYF.

The chain is built from TRBV6-5 and TRBJ2-1; no reliable D call. CDR1 and CDR2 from the germline V gene are MNHEY and SVGAGI. The CDR3 runs to 14 residues. Trimming took 7 bases from V and 6 from J, leaving 16 bases between them. The CDR3 protein is CASTRSGFANEQFF. In nucleotides, the CDR3 is TGTGCCAGCACCCGCAGTGGTTTCGCCAATGAGCAGTTCTTC.

CDR3 amino acids: CASSDPGGTSQAETQYF. In DNA form, the CDR3 reads TGTGCCAGCAGTGATCCGGGGGGGACTAGCCAGGCAGAGACCCAGTACTTC. The gene calls are TRBV6-1 and TRBJ2-5; 9 nucleotides match TRBD2. CDR3 length equals 17 residues. The V gene's germline CDR1 is MNHNS and CDR2 SASEGT. With V trimmed by 3 bases and J by 4 bases, 12 bases remained unmatched.

This rearrangement joins TRBV14 to TRBJ2-7, with D possibly matching TRBD2 (6 bases). Trimming cost V 9 bases and J 7 bases, with 16 bases left between them. Germline loops: CDR1 SGHDN, CDR2 FVKESK. The CDR3 has 12 residues. The CDR3 sequence is CASGKGRREQYF. The CDR3, as DNA: TGTGCCAGTGGAAAGGGGAGGCGAGAGCAGTACTTC.

This clone was counted once. The rearrangement joins TRBV9 to TRBJ2-5; possibly TRBD1 or TRBD2 for D (5 bases each). The V gene lost 1 base and the J gene lost 5 bases, with 18 bases spanning the gap. The CDR3 has 16 residues. Germline CDR1 reads SGDLS; CDR2 reads YYNGEE. CDR3 sequence reads: CASSVSAAHWGETQYF. The CDR3 DNA sequence: TGTGCCAGCAGCGTATCGGCAGCCCATTGGGGGGAGACCCAGTACTTC.

The chain recombines TRBV6-5 with TRBJ1-1, with 9 bases matching TRBD1. The V and J ends lost 7 bases and 4 bases, in that order; junction bases with no gene match: 7. Germline V gene lookup returns CDR1 MNHEY and CDR2 SVGAGI. The CDR3 spans 14 residues. CDR3 in DNA: TGTGCCAGCAATTCTCAGACAGGGGGCACTGAAGCTTTCTTT. Translating gives CASNSQTGGTEAFF.

The CDR3 DNA is TGTGCCTGGAGTGTACAAGGGGGCAGTAAGAATCAGCCCCAGCATTTT. It encodes CAWSVQGGSKNQPQHF. The chain uses TRBV30 and TRBJ1-5, with 7 bases matching TRBD1. Germline V CDR1 and CDR2: GTSNPN, SVGIG (reference sequence). Trimming at V came to 0 bases and at J to 4 bases, leaving 9 bases not matched to a gene. The CDR3 is 16 residues long.

This chain joins TRBV25-1 and TRBJ1-1, with TRBD1 as a possible D gene (6 bases). CDR1 and CDR2 (germline): MGHDK, SYGVNS. The CDR3 has 15 amino acids. Trimming shortened V by 4 bases and J by 3 bases, and 15 bases separated the two germline ends. The CDR3 here is CASSVLYREYTEAFF. As DNA, the CDR3 is TGTGCCAGCAGTGTGCTGTACAGGGAGTACACTGAAGCTTTCTTT.

This clone was seen a few times. The chain links TRBV4-3 to TRBJ2-7; possibly TRBD1 for D (6 bases). The length of the CDR3 is 14 residues. Per germline, CDR1 LGHNA and CDR2 YSLEER. Trimming shortened V by 7 bases and J by 5 bases, and 18 bases separated the two germline ends. CDR3 coding DNA: TGCGCCAGCATCCCGAACCGATACAGGGACGAGCAGTACTTC. Translation gives CASIPNRYRDEQYF.

The chain recombines TRBV11-2 with TRBJ2-1, with a tentative D call TRBD2 (6 bases). The CDR3 is made up of 14 amino acids. Trimming took 1 base from V and 9 from J, leaving 13 bases between them. In germline, CDR1 is SGHAT, CDR2 FQNNGV. The chain's CDR3 is CASSLGGGPLEQFF. The CDR3 bases are TGTGCCAGCAGCTTAGGAGGAGGGCCCCTTGAGCAGTTCTTC. The complete variable domain, with remaining parts taken from reference TRBV11-2 and TRBJ2-1, reads EAGVAQSPRYKIIEKRQSVAFWCNPISGHATLYWYQQILGQGPKLLIQFQNNGVVDDSQLPKDRFSAERLKGVDSTLKIQPAKLEDSAVYLCASSLGGGPLEQFFGPGTRLTVL.

The V gene is TRBV5-1, the J gene TRBJ2-2; D gene uncertain. The CDR3 is 14 amino acids. Trimming removed 9 bases from V and 2 bases from J, with 14 bases in between. In germline, CDR1 is SGHRS, CDR2 YFSETQ. The chain's CDR3 is CATTDVPNTGELFF. CDR3 sequence (DNA): TGCGCCACCACGGATGTTCCTAACACCGGGGAGCTGTTTTTT.

The J gene is TRBJ1-2, the V gene TRBV14, with TRBD1 identical over 9 bases. The CDR3 is made up of 15 amino acids. Germline lookup yields CDR1 SGHDN and CDR2 FVKESK. Losses at the gene ends were 1 base for V and 8 bases for J; bases not matched to a gene: 8. The CDR3 loop reads CASSQVDRGLGGYTF. The CDR3 coding sequence is TGTGCCAGCAGCCAAGTGGACAGGGGCCTTGGAGGCTACACCTTC.

This clone was counted a single time. The chain joins TRBV6-5 to TRBJ1-1, with D perhaps matching TRBD1 (6 bases). The CDR3 length is 12 residues. V lost 7 bases and J 4 bases, leaving 10 bases between the germline ends. Germline CDR1 is MNHEY and CDR2 is SVGAGI. The CDR3 protein is CASKEGGTEAFF. The CDR3 DNA reads as TGTGCCAGCAAGGAGGGGGGCACTGAAGCTTTCTTT.

The gene calls are TRBV19 and TRBJ1-6, with D unclear. CDR1 and CDR2 (germline): LNHDA, SQIVND (reference sequence). Trimming pared 1 base from V and 7 bases from J, leaving 17 bases between. The CDR3 covers 17 residues. The CDR3 nucleotides read TGTGCCAGTAGTATAGCGACTTTTGGAGCGGCAAATTCACCCCTCCACTTT. Encoded protein: CASSIATFGAANSPLHF.

The rearrangement uses TRBV30 and TRBJ2-7; 12 nucleotides line up with TRBD2. The J segment lost 0 bases and the V segment lost 2 bases, leaving 5 bases of the junction unmatched. Germline values: CDR1 GTSNPN, CDR2 SVGIG (reference sequence). The CDR3 is 16 amino acids. CDR3 amino acids: CAWSLGLAGISYEQYF. The CDR3 DNA reads as TGTGCCTGGAGTCTCGGACTAGCGGGGATCTCCTACGAGCAGTACTTC.

The chain combines TRBV11-2 with TRBJ2-2; possible D gene TRBD2, 5 bases. V dropped 5 bases and J dropped 4 bases, with 11 bases sitting between them. CDR1 and CDR2 from the germline V gene are SGHAT and FQNNGV. The CDR3 is 14 amino acids. CDR3 loop: CASSRPRGTGELFF. The CDR3 DNA reads as TGTGCCAGCAGCCGCCCCCGGGGCACCGGGGAGCTGTTTTTT.

The J gene is TRBJ1-2, the V gene TRBV15; D is unresolved. Germline V gene lookup returns CDR1 LNHNV and CDR2 YYDKDF (reference sequence). The CDR3 sequence is 16 residues long. The germline V and J ends were trimmed by 0 bases and 0 bases, with 11 bases remaining between them. CDR3 in DNA: TGTGCCACCAGCAGAGAATTGTATACAGCTAACTATGGCTACACCTTC. Protein: CATSRELYTANYGYTF.